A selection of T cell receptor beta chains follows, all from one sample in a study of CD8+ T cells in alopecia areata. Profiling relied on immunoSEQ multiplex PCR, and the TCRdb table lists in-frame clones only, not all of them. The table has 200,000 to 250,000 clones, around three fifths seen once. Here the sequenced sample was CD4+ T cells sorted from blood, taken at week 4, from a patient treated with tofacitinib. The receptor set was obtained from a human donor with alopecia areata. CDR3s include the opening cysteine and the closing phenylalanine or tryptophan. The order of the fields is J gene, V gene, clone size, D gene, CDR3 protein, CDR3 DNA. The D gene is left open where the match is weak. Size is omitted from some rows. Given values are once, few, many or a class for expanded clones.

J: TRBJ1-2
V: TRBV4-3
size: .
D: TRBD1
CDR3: CASSQEAGQGNYGYTF
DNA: TGCGCCAGCAGCCAAGAGGCGGGACAGGGGAACTATGGCTACACCTTC

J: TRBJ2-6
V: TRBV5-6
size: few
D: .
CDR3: CASSLSSGVAGANVLTF
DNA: TGTGCCAGCAGCTTGAGCTCAGGGGTAGCTGGGGCCAACGTCCTGACTTTC

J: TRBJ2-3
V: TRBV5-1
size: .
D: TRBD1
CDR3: CASSLEGAEADTQYF
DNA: TGCGCCAGCAGCTTGGAGGGGGCTGAGGCGGATACGCAGTATTTT

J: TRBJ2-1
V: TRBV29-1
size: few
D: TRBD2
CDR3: CSAQTARLAGLYNEQFF
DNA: TGCAGCGCCCAAACGGCCCGACTAGCGGGGTTGTACAATGAGCAGTTCTTC

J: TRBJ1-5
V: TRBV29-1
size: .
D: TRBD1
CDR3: CSVALPGQGNQPQHF
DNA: TGCAGCGTGGCCCTTCCGGGACAGGGGAATCAGCCCCAGCATTTT

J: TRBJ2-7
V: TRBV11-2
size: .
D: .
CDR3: CASSLERTTEQYF
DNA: TGTGCCAGCAGCTTAGAGCGGACTACCGAGCAGTACTTC

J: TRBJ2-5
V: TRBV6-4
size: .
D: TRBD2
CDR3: CASPIPGTSSVETQYF
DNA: TGTGCCAGCCCGATCCCCGGGACTAGCTCGGTGGAGACCCAGTACTTC

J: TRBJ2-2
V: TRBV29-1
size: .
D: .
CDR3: CSVEVRDTNTGELFF
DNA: TGCAGCGTTGAAGTGAGGGACACCAACACCGGGGAGCTGTTTTTT

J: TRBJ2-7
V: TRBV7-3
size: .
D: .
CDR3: CASSPNYEQYF
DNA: TGTGCCAGCAGCCCAAACTACGAGCAGTACTTC

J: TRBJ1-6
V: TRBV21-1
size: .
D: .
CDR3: CASNSNSPLHF
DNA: TGTGCCAGCAACTCCAATTCACCCCTCCACTTT

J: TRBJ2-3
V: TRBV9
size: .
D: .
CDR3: CASSLGGSSTDTQYF
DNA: TGTGCCAGCAGCCTTGGGGGGTCAAGCACAGATACGCAGTATTTT

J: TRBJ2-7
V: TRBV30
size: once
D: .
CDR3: CAWTRTGRGYEQYF
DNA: TGTGCCTGGACCAGGACAGGGAGGGGGTACGAGCAGTACTTC

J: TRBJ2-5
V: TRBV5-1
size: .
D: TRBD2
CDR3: CASSPTSGGIETQYF
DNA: TGCGCCAGCAGTCCAACTAGCGGGGGAATAGAGACCCAGTACTTC

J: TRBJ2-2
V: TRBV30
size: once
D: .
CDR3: CASTRTGELFF
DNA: TGTGCCTCAACGCGGACCGGGGAGCTGTTTTTT

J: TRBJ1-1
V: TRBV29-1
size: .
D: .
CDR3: CSVGGTTISKTEAFF
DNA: TGCAGCGTTGGGGGGACAACAATTTCAAAAACTGAAGCTTTCTTT

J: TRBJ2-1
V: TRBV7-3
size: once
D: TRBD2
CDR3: CASSYTSGGPHEQFF
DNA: TGTGCCAGCAGCTATACTAGCGGGGGGCCCCATGAGCAGTTCTTC

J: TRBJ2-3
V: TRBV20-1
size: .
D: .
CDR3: CSARRTDTQYF
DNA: TGCAGTGCTAGAAGGACTGATACGCAGTATTTT

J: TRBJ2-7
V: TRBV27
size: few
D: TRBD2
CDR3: CASSPNSGRGSEQYF
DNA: TGTGCCAGCAGTCCAAACTCAGGGAGGGGAAGCGAGCAGTACTTC

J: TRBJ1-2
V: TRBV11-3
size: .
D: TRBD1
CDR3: CASSFGQARGYGYTF
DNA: TGTGCCAGCAGCTTCGGACAGGCGAGGGGGTATGGCTACACCTTC

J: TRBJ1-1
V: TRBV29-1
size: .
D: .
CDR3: CSVRRNTEAFF
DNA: TGCAGCGTTCGGAGGAACACTGAAGCTTTCTTT

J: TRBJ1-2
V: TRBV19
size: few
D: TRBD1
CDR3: CASSLFGQGYGYTF
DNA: TGTGCCAGTAGTCTGTTCGGACAGGGCTATGGCTACACCTTC

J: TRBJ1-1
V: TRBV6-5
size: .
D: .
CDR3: CASSETLNTEAFF
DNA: TGTGCCAGCAGTGAGACATTAAACACTGAAGCTTTCTTT

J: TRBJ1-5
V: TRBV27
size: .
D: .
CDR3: CASSDRYSQPQHF
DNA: TGTGCCAGCAGCGACAGGTACAGCCAGCCCCAGCATTTT

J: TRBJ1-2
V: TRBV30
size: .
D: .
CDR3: CAWSVPPGGYTF
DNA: TGTGCCTGGAGTGTACCCCCCGGTGGCTACACCTTC

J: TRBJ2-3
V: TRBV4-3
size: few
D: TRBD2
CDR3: CASSQFGGDTDTQYF
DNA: TGCGCCAGCAGCCAGTTCGGGGGGGACACAGATACGCAGTATTTT

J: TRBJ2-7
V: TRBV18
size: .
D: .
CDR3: CASSRGPGRGYEQYF
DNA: TGTGCCAGCTCACGGGGCCCGGGCAGGGGTTACGAGCAGTACTTC

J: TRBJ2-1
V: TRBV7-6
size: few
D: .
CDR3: CASSLDTGDSYNEQFF
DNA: TGTGCCAGCAGCTTAGATACGGGCGACTCCTACAATGAGCAGTTCTTC

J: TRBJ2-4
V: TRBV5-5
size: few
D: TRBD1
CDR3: CASSVGDRGLDKNIQYF
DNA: TGTGCCAGCAGCGTAGGGGACAGGGGGCTGGACAAAAACATTCAGTACTTC

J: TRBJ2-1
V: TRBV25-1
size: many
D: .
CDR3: CASSDVEPYNEQFF
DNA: TGTGCCAGCAGTGATGTTGAGCCTTACAATGAGCAGTTCTTC

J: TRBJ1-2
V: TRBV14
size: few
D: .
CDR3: CASSQGQSYGYTF
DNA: TGTGCCAGCAGCCAAGGTCAGAGCTATGGCTACACCTTC

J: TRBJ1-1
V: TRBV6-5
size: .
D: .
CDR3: CASSYSGAPMGAFF
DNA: TGTGCCAGCAGTTACTCGGGGGCCCCCATGGGAGCTTTCTTT

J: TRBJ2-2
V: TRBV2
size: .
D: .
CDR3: CARRGGRDGGTGELFF
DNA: TGTGCCAGGAGGGGCGGACGGGACGGGGGCACCGGGGAGCTGTTTTTT

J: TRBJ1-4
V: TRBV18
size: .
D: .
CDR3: CASSQRATNEKLFF
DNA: TGTGCCAGCTCTCAGAGAGCAACTAATGAAAAACTGTTTTTT

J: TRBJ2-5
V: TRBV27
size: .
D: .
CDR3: CASRQQETQYF
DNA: TGTGCCAGCAGGCAACAAGAGACCCAGTACTTC

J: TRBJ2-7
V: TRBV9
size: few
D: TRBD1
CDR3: CASSVALGQGGEQYF
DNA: TGTGCCAGCAGCGTAGCTCTAGGACAGGGGGGTGAGCAGTACTTC

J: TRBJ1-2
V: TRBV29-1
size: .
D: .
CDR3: CSVDRPSGSWDGYTF
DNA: TGCAGCGTTGATCGTCCCTCGGGGTCCTGGGATGGCTACACCTTC

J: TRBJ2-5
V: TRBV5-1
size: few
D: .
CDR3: CASRLDSLGETQYF
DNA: TGCGCCAGCAGGCTGGACTCATTGGGGGAGACCCAGTACTTC

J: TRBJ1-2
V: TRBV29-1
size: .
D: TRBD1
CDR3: CSVENRGSYGYTF
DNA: TGCAGCGTTGAAAACAGGGGATCCTATGGCTACACCTTC

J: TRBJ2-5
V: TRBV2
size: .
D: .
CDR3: CASIREMDQETQYF
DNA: TGTGCCAGCATCAGGGAGATGGACCAAGAGACCCAGTACTTC

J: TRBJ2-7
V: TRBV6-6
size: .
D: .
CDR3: CASSYRDYEQYF
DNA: TGTGCCAGCAGTTACAGGGACTACGAGCAGTACTTC

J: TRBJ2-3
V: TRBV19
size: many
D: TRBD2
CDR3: CASSILAGGTDTQYF
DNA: TGTGCCAGTAGTATCCTAGCGGGGGGCACAGATACGCAGTATTTT

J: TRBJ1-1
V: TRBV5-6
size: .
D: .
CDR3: CASSLQGRTEAFF
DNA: TGTGCCAGCAGCTTGCAGGGTCGCACTGAAGCTTTCTTT

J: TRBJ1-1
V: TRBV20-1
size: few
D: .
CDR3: CSASYRVSAFF
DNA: TGCAGTGCTAGTTACAGGGTTTCAGCTTTCTTT

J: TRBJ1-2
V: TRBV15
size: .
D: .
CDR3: CATSRDIGRNVYGYTF
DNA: TGTGCCACCAGCAGAGATATCGGAAGAAACGTTTATGGCTACACCTTC

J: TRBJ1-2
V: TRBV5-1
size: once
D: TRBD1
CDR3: CASSTPGQIYGYTF
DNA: TGCGCCAGCAGCACGCCGGGACAGATCTATGGCTACACCTTC

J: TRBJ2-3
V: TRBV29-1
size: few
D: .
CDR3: CSAPLGDTQYF
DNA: TGCAGCGCCCCGCTAGGCGATACGCAGTATTTT

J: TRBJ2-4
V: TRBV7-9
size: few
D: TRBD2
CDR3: CASSPLAGGTLKNIQCF
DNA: TGTGCCAGCAGCCCACTAGCGGGGGGGACCCTCAAAAACATTCAGTGCTTC

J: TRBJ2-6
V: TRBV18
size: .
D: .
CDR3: CASSHSTVSGANVLTF
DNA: TGTGCCAGCTCTCACTCCACCGTTTCTGGGGCCAACGTCCTGACTTTC

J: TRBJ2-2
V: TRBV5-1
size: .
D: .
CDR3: CASSGTGNTGELFF
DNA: TGCGCCAGCAGCGGAACAGGGAACACCGGGGAGCTGTTTTTT

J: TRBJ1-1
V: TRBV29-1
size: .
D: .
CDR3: CSVLDRYTEAFF
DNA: TGCAGCGTTCTTGACAGATACACTGAAGCTTTCTTT

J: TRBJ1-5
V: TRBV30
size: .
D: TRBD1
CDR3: CAWSPLGQGADQPQHF
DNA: TGTGCCTGGAGCCCCCTGGGACAGGGGGCAGATCAGCCCCAGCATTTT

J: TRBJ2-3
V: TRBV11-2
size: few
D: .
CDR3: CASSPLTGRFGDTQYF
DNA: TGTGCCAGCAGCCCTCTGACCGGCCGGTTTGGGGATACGCAGTATTTT

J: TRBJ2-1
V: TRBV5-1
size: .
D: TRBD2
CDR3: CASSRTSGSYNEQFF
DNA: TGCGCCAGCAGCCGGACTAGCGGCTCCTACAATGAGCAGTTCTTC

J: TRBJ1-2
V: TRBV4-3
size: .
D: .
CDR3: CASSQDLTGLGYGYTF
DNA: TGCGCCAGCAGCCAAGATCTTACAGGGTTGGGCTATGGCTACACCTTC

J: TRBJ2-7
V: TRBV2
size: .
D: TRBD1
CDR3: CASRPWVQGASYEQYF
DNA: TGTGCCAGCAGGCCCTGGGTACAGGGGGCATCCTACGAGCAGTACTTC

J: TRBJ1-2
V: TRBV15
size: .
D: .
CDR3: CATSPNRVNYGYTF
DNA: TGTGCCACCAGCCCGAACAGGGTGAACTATGGCTACACCTTC

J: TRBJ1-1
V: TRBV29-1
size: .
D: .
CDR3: CSVEGQTNTEAFF
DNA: TGCAGCGTTGAAGGACAGACGAACACTGAAGCTTTCTTT